The 18 T cell receptor beta chains in this list originate from one sample, sequenced in a study of cytomegalovirus exposure and HLA in healthy donors. Use of 60 Vbeta and 13 Jbeta primers characterized the PCR. The method was immunoSEQ multiplex PCR; TCRdb's version includes in-frame clones alone and lacks a portion of them. Among about 85,000 clones, approximately 66% were seen once, and the ten largest hold 3.5% to 4.5%. Specimen: PBMCs. The receptors originated from a young man in good health and CMV-seronegative.

The rearrangement uses TRBV2 and TRBJ2-3; 8 bases agree with TRBD2. Germline CDR1 is SNHLY and CDR2 is FYNNEI. V gave up 7 bases and J gave up 1 base; unmatched junction bases: 16. The CDR3 has 18 residues. The CDR3 sequence is CASTDPPSASGRTDTQYF. The CDR3 nucleotides are TGTGCCAGCACCGATCCACCCTCGGCTAGCGGGCGCACAGATACGCAGTATTTT.

This clone has more than one count but fewer than ten. The V and J genes are TRBV19 and TRBJ1-4; the D is unclear. The CDR3 runs to 14 residues. Germline V lookup: CDR1 LNHDA, CDR2 SQIVND (reference sequence). V dropped 3 bases and J dropped 3 bases, with 8 bases sitting between them. The CDR3 DNA sequence: TGTGCCAGTAGTATCCGGGAACCTAATGAAAAACTGTTTTTT. It specifies CASSIREPNEKLFF.

The rearrangement links TRBV6-5 to TRBJ1-1; maybe TRBD1 (5 bases). This CDR3 has 13 amino acids. CDR1 and CDR2 (germline): MNHEY, SVGAGI. Trimming shortened V by 10 bases and J by 0 bases, and 12 bases separated the two germline ends. CDR3 amino acids: CATGRGVNTEAFF. In nucleotides, the CDR3 is TGTGCCACCGGACGGGGGGTGAACACTGAAGCTTTCTTT.

The chain employs TRBV2 and TRBJ2-3, with 10 bases aligning to TRBD1. Germline V CDR1 and CDR2: SNHLY, FYNNEI. V shed 11 bases, J shed 1 base, and the junction held 9 bases outside the gene matches. The CDR3 runs to 15 residues. CDR3 DNA: TGTGCCTCCTCTTCCGGGACAGGGGGCACAGATACGCAGTATTTT. Its translation is CASSSGTGGTDTQYF.

This clone was observed a few times. The gene calls are TRBV9 and TRBJ2-7, with a possible D match to TRBD2 (6 bases). The V end lost 0 bases, the J end lost 7 bases, and 17 bases lay between the germline ends. The CDR3 runs 15 residues. Germline assignment: CDR1 SGDLS and CDR2 YYNGEE. The CDR3 nucleotides read TGTGCCAGCAGCGTAGAGGCTAGCGTCCCTGGGGAGCAGTACTTC. Its translation is CASSVEASVPGEQYF.

This clone showed up just a few times. The chain has TRBV4-3 and TRBJ2-7; TRBD2 aligns across 7 bases. This CDR3 has 16 residues. V was clipped by 4 bases and J by 1 base; unmatched bases: 10. CDR1 is LGHNA and CDR2 is YSLEER in the germline V gene. DNA for the CDR3: TGCGCCAGCAGCCCAGAATATTGGGGGGGGTCCTACGAGCAGTACTTC. Its translation: CASSPEYWGGSYEQYF.

This clone was seen more than once but under ten times. The chain uses TRBV6-1 and TRBJ2-2; 7 nucleotides align to TRBD2. CDR1 is MNHNS and CDR2 is SASEGT in the germline V gene. Trimming cost V 6 bases and J 6 bases; bases outside gene matches: 10. The CDR3 is 15 residues long. CDR3 bases: TGTGCCAGCAGGTGGGGAGGGAGAGGCCCCGGGGAGCTGTTTTTT. It codes for CASRWGGRGPGELFF.

The gene calls are TRBV28 and TRBJ1-2; D uncertain. CDR3 length equals 10 residues. Germline V gene lookup returns CDR1 MDHEN and CDR2 SYDVKM. V gave up 6 bases and J gave up 4 bases, with 3 bases separating them. The CDR3 nucleotides are TGTGCCAGCAGCCGCTATGGCTACACCTTC. Protein: CASSRYGYTF.

This chain connects TRBV30 to TRBJ2-7; 9 bases match TRBD1. Germline trimming cut 2 bases from V and 5 bases from J; bases unmatched to any gene: 7. The CDR3 has 14 residues. Germline CDR1 and CDR2: GTSNPN and SVGIG (reference sequence). The CDR3 sequence is CAWSPGQGLHEQYF. The CDR3, as DNA: TGTGCCTGGAGTCCGGGACAGGGCCTTCACGAGCAGTACTTC.

This clone was counted a few times. The V and J genes are TRBV6-6 and TRBJ2-5; possibly TRBD1 for D (6 bases). Trimming removed 9 bases at V and 5 bases at J, with 10 bases between. The germline gives CDR1 MNHNY, CDR2 SVGAGI (reference sequence). The length of the CDR3 is 11 residues. The CDR3 is CASTGSETQYF. The CDR3, as DNA: TGTGCCAGTACAGGGTCGGAGACCCAGTACTTC.

V and J are TRBV4-1 and TRBJ2-5; TRBD1 matches 8 bases. V trimming: 5 bases; J trimming: 5 bases; junction bases outside the gene matches: 7. The CDR3 has 14 amino acids. CDR1 is MGHRA and CDR2 is YSYEKL in the germline V gene. Written as DNA, the CDR3 is TGCGCCAGCAGCTTTCGGACAGGGCGGGAGACCCAGTACTTC. Its translation: CASSFRTGRETQYF.

On this clone itself: An end of the junction differs from the germline gene, which may be a read error. J is TRBJ1-5 and V is TRBV12-5, with 11 bases that match TRBD1. The CDR3 is 14 residues long. Germline CDR1 is LGHNT and CDR2 is FRNRAP. Here the CDR3 reads CASGLTGQGASLDF. CDR3 DNA sequence: TGTGCTAGTGGTTTGACCGGACAGGGGGCCAGTTTGGATTTT.

This chain's CDR3 is CASSFYRDTEAFF. The CDR3 coding sequence is TGTGCCAGCAGCTTCTACAGGGACACTGAAGCTTTCTTT. The genes are TRBV7-2 and TRBJ1-1; D is possibly TRBD1 (6 bases). CDR1 and CDR2 from the germline V gene are SGHTA and FQGNSA. The V end lost 3 bases, the J end lost 3 bases, and 8 bases lay between the germline ends. The CDR3 runs 13 residues.

The rearrangement joins TRBV19 to TRBJ2-5; D unclear. CDR3 length: 15 amino acids. Trimming removed 6 bases at V and 2 bases at J, with 16 bases between. CDR1 LNHDA and CDR2 SQIVND come from the germline V gene (reference sequence). This chain's CDR3 is CASRPDTRPQETQYF. DNA of the CDR3: TGTGCCAGTAGACCCGACACCAGGCCTCAAGAGACCCAGTACTTC.

The table lists this clone with a count of one. The chain recombines TRBV14 with TRBJ2-7, with 9 bases identical to TRBD1. The CDR3 is 14 amino acids. Trimming cost V 2 bases and J 3 bases; bases outside gene matches: 2. Germline V gene lookup returns CDR1 SGHDN and CDR2 FVKESK. CDR3 bases: TGTGCCAGCAGCCAAAGGACAGGGGTCTACGAGCAGTACTTC. This encodes CASSQRTGVYEQYF.

This clone was counted a few times. The rearrangement joins TRBV7-9 to TRBJ1-2; D not certain. In germline, CDR1 is SEHNR, CDR2 FQNEAQ (reference sequence). V gave up 0 bases and J gave up 0 bases, with 11 bases separating them. The CDR3 length is 16 residues. The CDR3 is CASSLARRGSNYGYTF. The CDR3 DNA reads as TGTGCCAGCAGCTTAGCCCGGCGGGGATCTAACTATGGCTACACCTTC.

The genes are TRBV27 and TRBJ2-3, with 7 nucleotides matching TRBD2. V trimming: 5 bases; J trimming: 1 base; junction bases outside the gene matches: 12. Germline V gene sequence: CDR1 MNHEY, CDR2 SMNVEV (reference sequence). The CDR3 contains 17 residues. Written as DNA, the CDR3 is TGTGCCAGCAGTCCCGGGACTACCGCATACCGCACAGATACGCAGTATTTT. Its protein is CASSPGTTAYRTDTQYF.

This sequence joins TRBV7-6 and TRBJ2-1; the match to TRBD2 covers 11 bases. CDR3 length: 15 residues. J was trimmed by 8 bases and V by 2 bases; bases with no gene match: 5. Germline CDR1 is SGHVS and CDR2 is FNYEAQ. The CDR3 nucleotides are TGTGCCAGCAGCTTACTAGCGGGGGGAGGGTATGAGCAGTTCTTC. Amino acids: CASSLLAGGGYEQFF.